These 14 T cell receptor beta chains came from one sample sequenced in a study of blood T cell repertoires in COVID-19. Using immunoSEQ multiplex PCR, the repertoire was profiled, and TCRdb retains in-frame clones only, with some absent. Counted here are more than 150,000 clones, roughly 90% occurring once; the ten biggest clones make up approximately 2.8%. The sequencing sample was made of peripheral blood. These receptors came from a man in his sixties with acute or convalescent COVID-19.

The CDR3 DNA is TGTGCCAGCTCACCACCTCTCTACGCAGGGCTAGGATCTAACTATGGCTACACCTTC. Protein sequence: CASSPPLYAGLGSNYGYTF. The gene calls are TRBV18 and TRBJ1-2; tentative D call: TRBD1 (5 bases). Trimming took off 0 bases at V and 0 bases at J, with 20 bases between the two ends. The CDR3 extends over 19 amino acids. Germline lookup yields CDR1 KGHSH and CDR2 LQKENI. Together with reference TRBV18 and TRBJ1-2, the CDR3 gives the full variable domain: NAGVMQNPRHLVRRRGQEARLRCSPMKGHSHVYWYRQLPEEGLKFMVYLQKENIIDESGMPKERFSAEFPKEGPSILRIQQVVRGDSAAYFCASSPPLYAGLGSNYGYTFGSGTRLTVV.

The chain combines TRBV9 with TRBJ2-7, with 7 bases matching TRBD2. V dropped 3 bases and J dropped 2; count of bases not matched to a gene: 8. CDR1 and CDR2 (germline): SGDLS, YYNGEE. The CDR3 loop spans 15 amino acids. CDR3 in DNA: TGTGCCAGCAGCGCTGAGGCCGGGAGGACCTACGAGCAGTACTTC. It specifies CASSAEAGRTYEQYF. The full variable domain, rest sourced from reference TRBV9 and TRBJ2-7, is DSGVTQTPKHLITATGQRVTLRCSPRSGDLSVYWYQQSLDQGLQFLIQYYNGEERAKGNILERFSAQQFPDLHSELNLSSLELGDSALYFCASSAEAGRTYEQYFGPGTRLTVT.

This rearrangement joins TRBV24-1 to TRBJ2-1; TRBD1 aligns across 9 bases. CDR3 length: 15 amino acids. The ends lost 3 bases at V and 6 bases at J; junction bases unmatched: 5. Germline values: CDR1 KGHDR, CDR2 SFDVKD. The CDR3 DNA is TGTGCCACCAGTGATGGTGGGACAGGGTCCAATGAGCAGTTCTTC. This codes for CATSDGGTGSNEQFF.

The genes are TRBV5-1 and TRBJ2-7; maybe TRBD1 (6 bases). The germline gives CDR1 SGHRS, CDR2 YFSETQ. Trimming cost V 4 bases and J 6 bases, with 11 bases left between them. The CDR3 has 12 amino acids. The DNA of the CDR3 is TGCGCCAGCAGCCCCGCGACAGGCGAGCAGTACTTC. Translation gives CASSPATGEQYF.

The chain joins TRBV5-8 to TRBJ2-1; 8 bases fit TRBD1. The CDR3 length is 16 residues. After removal of 4 bases from V and 0 bases from J, the junction contained 6 bases not matched to a gene. The germline gives CDR1 SGHTS, CDR2 YDEGEE. CDR3 sequence: CASSLTGVGSYNEQFF. CDR3 in DNA: TGTGCCAGCAGCCTGACAGGGGTAGGCTCCTACAATGAGCAGTTCTTC.

The gene calls are TRBV18 and TRBJ2-1; maybe TRBD2 (5 bases). The CDR3 is 14 residues long. Germline-derived CDR1 and CDR2 are KGHSH and LQKENI. Trimming stripped 1 base from V and 5 bases from J, with 9 bases between. CDR3 coding DNA: TGTGCCAGCTCACCACAGAGGGTCGACAATGAGCAGTTCTTC. Its translation: CASSPQRVDNEQFF.

The chain links TRBV18 to TRBJ1-1; D remains unclear. V shed 2 bases and J shed 8 bases, with 12 bases lying between them. This CDR3 is 13 amino acids long. Germline values: CDR1 KGHSH, CDR2 LQKENI. This CDR3 reads CASSPRERYEAFF. For the CDR3, the DNA is TGTGCCAGCTCACCAAGGGAGAGATACGAAGCTTTCTTT.

This chain links TRBV5-1 with TRBJ1-1; 8 bases align to TRBD1. Germline V gene sequence: CDR1 SGHRS, CDR2 YFSETQ. The V gene end was trimmed by 3 bases and the J gene end by 1 base; junction bases not matched to a gene: 5. The CDR3 has 15 residues. In DNA, the CDR3 is TGCGCCAGCAGCTCCGACAGGGGAGCGAACACTGAAGCTTTCTTT. As protein: CASSSDRGANTEAFF.

The CDR3 sequence: CASSHGGNTEAFF. CDR3 bases: TGTGCCAGCAGCCACGGCGGGAACACTGAAGCTTTCTTT. The chain recombines TRBV3-1 (or the pseudogene TRBV3-2) with TRBJ1-1, with D uncertain. V lost 3 bases and J 1 base, leaving 6 bases between the germline ends. The CDR3 has 13 amino acids. Germline CDR1 reads LGHDT; CDR2 reads YNNKEL (reference sequence).

The genes are TRBV19 and TRBJ1-1; 11 bases fit TRBD1. With 8 bases clipped from V and 4 bases from J, the junction kept 6 bases outside the gene matches. The CDR3 consists of 14 residues. Germline loops: CDR1 LNHDA, CDR2 SQIVND (reference sequence). The CDR3: CASARTGGITEAFF. The CDR3 DNA is TGTGCCAGTGCCCGGACAGGGGGCATCACTGAAGCTTTCTTT.

The chain uses TRBV6-2 or TRBV6-3 and TRBJ2-7, with 9 bases matching TRBD2. The J segment lost 7 bases and the V segment lost 3 bases, leaving 4 bases of the junction unmatched. CDR1 and CDR2 from the germline V gene are MNHEY and SVGEGT. The CDR3 totals 13 residues. In DNA form, the CDR3 reads TGTGCCAGCAGTTATGGGACTAGCTGGGAGCAGTACTTC. Its protein product is CASSYGTSWEQYF.

The V gene is TRBV7-9, the J gene TRBJ2-1; a weak D match, TRBD2 (5 bases). This CDR3 has 11 residues. Trimming stripped 5 bases from V and 12 bases from J, with 11 bases between. The germline V gene encodes CDR1 SEHNR and CDR2 FQNEAQ (reference sequence). DNA of the CDR3: TGTGCCAGCAGCCTAGGACTCGGGCAGTTCTTC. Amino acids: CASSLGLGQFF.

This clone was seen once. J is TRBJ2-1 and V is TRBV4-1; 9 bases line up with TRBD2. CDR1 is MGHRA, CDR2 YSYEKL, per germline. V trimming: 2 bases; J trimming: 6 bases; junction bases outside the gene matches: 5. The CDR3 contains 15 residues. CDR3 amino acids: CASSQSAGGSNEQFF. The CDR3 nucleotides are TGCGCCAGCAGCCAATCAGCGGGGGGCTCCAATGAGCAGTTCTTC.

This rearrangement joins TRBV5-1 to TRBJ1-2; D is uncertain. Germline loops: CDR1 SGHRS, CDR2 YFSETQ. This CDR3 comprises 14 residues. The V gene lost 2 bases and the J gene lost 8 bases, with 16 bases spanning the gap. The CDR3 coding sequence is TGCGCCAGCAGCTTAGAGAACGGAGGGCAGGGCTACACCTTC. Translated: CASSLENGGQGYTF.